This is a list of T cell receptor beta chains from one sample in a study of CD8 T cells in ankylosing spondylitis. From the 5' RACE reads, TCRdb called clonotypes with MiXCR, one entry per CDR3 protein. Found here are 150,000 to 200,000 distinct CDR3 sequences, 9.8% of them singletons; the top ten hold roughly 16%. The sequenced sample consisted of blood, either unsorted or a sorted T cell fraction (not recorded which). All receptors derive from a female donor with ankylosing spondylitis or in good health (not recorded which). CDR3s include the opening cysteine and the closing phenylalanine or tryptophan. The order of the fields is J gene, V gene, clone size, D gene, CDR3 DNA, CDR3 protein. A D gene is named only where the DNA matches it firmly. Rows may omit the clone size; those that give it use once, few, many or a size class.

j_gene: TRBJ2-1
v_gene: TRBV2
abundance: few
d_gene: NA
CDR3nt: TGTGCCAGCATCCGGTCAAATGAGCAGTTCTTC
CDR3aa: CASIRSNEQFF

j_gene: TRBJ2-2
v_gene: TRBV10-3
abundance: many
d_gene: TRBD2
CDR3nt: TGTGCCATCAGTGAAAGCGGGGGAGGTGGCACCGGGGAGCTGTTTTTT
CDR3aa: CAISESGGGGTGELFF

j_gene: TRBJ2-3
v_gene: TRBV12-3/TRBV12-4
abundance: few
d_gene: NA
CDR3nt: TGTGCCAGCAGTTCGTGGACAGGTCGGGACTTGGATACGCAGTATTTT
CDR3aa: CASSSWTGRDLDTQYF

j_gene: TRBJ1-2
v_gene: TRBV29-1
abundance: few
d_gene: NA
CDR3nt: TGCAGCGTTGAAGATGATTGGGGGGATGGCTACACCTTC
CDR3aa: CSVEDDWGDGYTF

j_gene: TRBJ2-7
v_gene: TRBV20-1
abundance: NA
d_gene: TRBD2
CDR3nt: TGCAGTGCGAGGGGACTAGCGGGAGCCTACGAGCAGTACTTC
CDR3aa: CSARGLAGAYEQYF

j_gene: TRBJ2-7
v_gene: TRBV29-1
abundance: few
d_gene: TRBD2
CDR3nt: TGCAGCGCCTCTTTGGCGCTAGCGGGAGAAATATACGAGCAGTACTTC
CDR3aa: CSASLALAGEIYEQYF

j_gene: TRBJ2-7
v_gene: TRBV5-1
abundance: many
d_gene: NA
CDR3nt: TGCGCCAGCAGCTTGGATCACTACGAGCAGTACTTC
CDR3aa: CASSLDHYEQYF

j_gene: TRBJ1-1
v_gene: TRBV4-3
abundance: NA
d_gene: NA
CDR3nt: TGCGCCAGCAGCCAATTCAAAATGAACACTGAAGCTTTCTTT
CDR3aa: CASSQFKMNTEAFF

j_gene: TRBJ2-1
v_gene: TRBV20-1
abundance: NA
d_gene: TRBD2
CDR3nt: TGCAGTGCTCGCCTAAACCCGGGACTAGTTTATAATGAGCAGTTCTTC
CDR3aa: CSARLNPGLVYNEQFF

j_gene: TRBJ2-2
v_gene: TRBV7-9
abundance: NA
d_gene: NA
CDR3nt: TGTGCCAGCAGCCCCCTAAGGGACCACACCGGGGAGCTGTTTTTT
CDR3aa: CASSPLRDHTGELFF

j_gene: TRBJ2-3
v_gene: TRBV4-3
abundance: NA
d_gene: NA
CDR3nt: TGCGCCAGCAGCGCCGCGGGCCAGCATACGCAGTATTTT
CDR3aa: CASSAAGQHTQYF

j_gene: TRBJ2-1
v_gene: TRBV5-6
abundance: few
d_gene: NA
CDR3nt: TGTGCCAGCAGCTACGGGACGCTCAATGAGCAGTTCTTC
CDR3aa: CASSYGTLNEQFF

j_gene: TRBJ2-1
v_gene: TRBV7-6
abundance: few
d_gene: TRBD2
CDR3nt: TGTGCCAGCAGCTCAAGACTAGCGGGAGACGGGATCCGTCATTTCAATGAGCAGTTCTTC
CDR3aa: CASSSRLAGDGIRHFNEQFF

j_gene: TRBJ2-1
v_gene: TRBV29-1
abundance: many
d_gene: TRBD2
CDR3nt: TGCAGCGGCGGACCCGGGACTAGCGGGGAGAATGAGCAGTTCTTC
CDR3aa: CSGGPGTSGENEQFF

j_gene: TRBJ2-2
v_gene: TRBV7-2
abundance: NA
d_gene: NA
CDR3nt: TGTGCCAGCAGCTGGACCGTCAACACCGGGGAGCTGTTTTTT
CDR3aa: CASSWTVNTGELFF

j_gene: TRBJ2-3
v_gene: TRBV5-6
abundance: NA
d_gene: NA
CDR3nt: TGTGCCAGCAGCGGGCCCCCATCGGGAGATACGCAGTATTTT
CDR3aa: CASSGPPSGDTQYF

j_gene: TRBJ2-3
v_gene: TRBV30
abundance: NA
d_gene: TRBD1
CDR3nt: TGTGCATTAAGGGGGCTGGGTAGCACAGATACGCAGTATTTT
CDR3aa: CALRGLGSTDTQYF

j_gene: TRBJ2-7
v_gene: TRBV7-9
abundance: few
d_gene: NA
CDR3nt: TGTGCCAGCAGCTTAGACCAGGAATCCTACGAGCAGTACTTC
CDR3aa: CASSLDQESYEQYF

j_gene: TRBJ1-4
v_gene: TRBV12-3/TRBV12-4
abundance: many
d_gene: NA
CDR3nt: TGTGCCAGCAGTTTAGACGGGGGGGCACTGTTTTTT
CDR3aa: CASSLDGGALFF